The 26 T cell receptor beta chains below come from one sample, sequenced in a study of regulatory T cells in long-lasting Graves disease. Time point specified: newly diagnosed GD, antithyroid drugs for less than 3 months. Construction of the TCR library relied on RNA isolated from PBMCs. Libraries of TCR beta came from iRepertoire HTBI primers plus Arm-PCR of CDR3 regions. MiXCR, run by TCRdb on the multiplex PCR reads, gives a single entry per CDR3 protein. The sample shows about 320,000 distinct CDR3 sequences, over 15% of them seen only once. Source: peripheral blood mononuclear cells (PBMCs), taken at new diagnosis, from a patient treated with antithyroid drugs. The receptor source for this set is a female donor with Graves disease.

The CDR3, as DNA: TGTGCCAGCAGTAACAGGGGATTGGGAGAGACCCAGTACTTC. Protein product: CASSNRGLGETQYF. The genes are TRBV27 and TRBJ2-5; the match to TRBD1 covers 7 bases. This CDR3 comprises 14 residues. Germline assignment: CDR1 MNHEY and CDR2 SMNVEV (reference sequence). The J segment lost 4 bases and the V segment lost 5 bases, leaving 7 bases of the junction unmatched.

This clonotype occurred once. A single base separates this from a much larger clone, so it may be a read error. The chain is built from TRBV11-2 and TRBJ2-5; D call uncertain. Germline lookup yields CDR1 SGHAT and CDR2 FQNNGV. The CDR3 has 16 residues. The CDR3 sequence is CASSLSLGRTQKTQYF. The CDR3 DNA reads TGTGCCAGCAGCTTATCCCTAGGACGCACCCAAAAGACCCAGTACTTC. Combining the CDR3 with reference TRBV11-2 and TRBJ2-5 gives the whole variable domain EAGVAQSPRYKIIEKRQSVAFWCNPISGHATLYWYQQILGQGPKLLIQFQNNGVVDDSQLPKDRFSAERLKGVDSTLKIQPAKLEDSAVYLCASSLSLGRTQKTQYFGPGTRLLVL.

This clonotype was seen many times. V gene TRBV6-1 combines with J gene TRBJ2-1; tentatively, D is TRBD2 (5 bases). The V gene's germline CDR1 is MNHNS and CDR2 SASEGT. Trimming shortened V by 6 bases and J by 1 base, and 28 bases separated the two germline ends. This CDR3 has 20 residues. CDR3 sequence reads: CASSLDWDKGSSLSYNEQFF. CDR3 DNA: TGTGCCAGCAGCCTCGACTGGGATAAAGGGTCTAGCCTATCCTACAATGAGCAGTTCTTC.

The CDR3 coding sequence is TGCAGTGCTAGAGACCGAGGACTAGCGGGCGCCACAGATACGCAGTATTTT. Translated, it gives CSARDRGLAGATDTQYF. The chain couples TRBV20-1 to TRBJ2-3, with 11 bases aligning to TRBD2. CDR1 is DFQATT, CDR2 SNEGSKA, per germline (reference sequence). V shed 0 bases and J 2 bases; nucleotides not matched to a gene: 7. CDR3 length: 17 amino acids.

This clonotype has a count of ten or more. The gene calls are TRBV20-1 and TRBJ2-2; D is possibly TRBD1 (5 bases). The ends were cut back, 5 bases at V and 3 bases at J, with 10 bases in the middle. From germline, CDR1 is DFQATT and CDR2 SNEGSKA (reference sequence). This CDR3 has 13 amino acids. The CDR3 protein is CSASDSYTGELFF. Here the CDR3 DNA reads TGCAGTGCTTCTGACAGCTACACCGGGGAGCTGTTTTTT.

A few counts support this clonotype. The gene calls are TRBV5-4 and TRBJ1-5; D call uncertain. V lost 0 bases and J lost 9, with 10 bases in between. CDR1 SGHNT and CDR2 YYREEE come from the germline V gene (reference sequence). The CDR3 runs to 13 residues. The CDR3 reads CASSLEGSGPQHF. CDR3 in DNA: TGTGCCAGCAGCTTGGAAGGCTCGGGGCCCCAGCATTTT.

On this clonotype itself: Just one base apart from a much larger clone, this may be a read error. The V gene is TRBV5-5, the J gene TRBJ2-7, with unresolved D. This CDR3 contains 13 residues. Germline loops: CDR1 SGHKS, CDR2 YYEKEE (reference sequence). CDR3: CDSSFLGVDEQYF. Written as DNA, the CDR3 is TGTGACAGCAGCTTTCTGGGTGTCGACGAGCAGTACTTC. The entire variable domain, with the rest obtained from reference TRBV5-5 and TRBJ2-7, is as follows: DAGVTQSPTHLIKTRGQQVTLRCSPISGHKSVSWYQQVLGQGPQFIFQYYEKEERGRGNFPDRFSARQFPNYSSELNVNALLLGDSALYLCDSSFLGVDEQYFGPGTRLTVT.

This clonotype was recorded many times. This chain joins TRBV2 and TRBJ2-7; D is uncertain. Germline CDR1 and CDR2: SNHLY and FYNNEI. There are 12 residues in the CDR3. Trimming removed 7 bases from V and 6 bases from J, with 13 bases in between. The CDR3 region has the DNA TGTGCCAGCACTGGTCTTTTCGTCGAGCAGTACTTC. The encoded protein is CASTGLFVEQYF.

Ten or more counts support this clonotype. The V call is TRBV27, the J call TRBJ2-7; 11 nucleotides match TRBD2. The length of the CDR3 is 16 residues. Per germline, CDR1 MNHEY and CDR2 SMNVEV (reference sequence). V trimming: 3 bases; J trimming: 6 bases; junction bases outside the gene matches: 10. CDR3 residues: CASSFGRLAGHGEQYF. As DNA, the CDR3 is TGTGCCAGCAGTTTTGGCAGACTAGCGGGACATGGCGAGCAGTACTTC.

Ten or more counts support this clonotype. The chain joins TRBV27 to TRBJ1-6; D call uncertain. Trimming shortened V by 1 base and J by 7 bases, and 5 bases separated the two germline ends. The CDR3 is 13 residues long. In germline, CDR1 is MNHEY, CDR2 SMNVEV (reference sequence). CDR3 region: CASSLFENSPLHF. The CDR3 DNA sequence: TGTGCCAGCAGTTTATTCGAAAATTCACCCCTCCACTTT.

This clonotype appeared many times. This rearrangement joins TRBV27 to TRBJ2-5; 8 nucleotides agree with TRBD2. This CDR3 is 15 amino acids long. V trimming: 6 bases; J trimming: 5 bases; junction bases outside the gene matches: 11. CDR1 is MNHEY and CDR2 is SMNVEV in the germline V gene (reference sequence). CDR3 sequence reads: CASSSLSSGHETQYF. The CDR3 coding sequence is TGTGCCAGCAGCTCCCTGTCTAGCGGGCACGAGACCCAGTACTTC.

The V gene is TRBV2, the J gene TRBJ1-4; the match to TRBD1 covers 9 bases. CDR1 and CDR2 (germline): SNHLY, FYNNEI. Losses at the gene ends were 6 bases for V and 6 bases for J; bases not matched to a gene: 8. The CDR3 runs 15 residues. The CDR3 spells CASSLPRTGDEKLFF. The CDR3, as DNA: TGTGCCAGCAGCCTCCCCAGGACAGGGGATGAAAAACTGTTTTTT.

This rearrangement joins TRBV30 to TRBJ2-2; the D gene could be TRBD1 or TRBD2 (5 bases each). Trimming removed 4 bases at V and 1 base at J, with 13 bases between. Germline assignment: CDR1 GTSNPN and CDR2 SVGIG (reference sequence). The CDR3 has 15 amino acids. CDR3 sequence: CAWTGDVQNTGELFF. CDR3 DNA: TGTGCCTGGACCGGGGACGTCCAGAACACCGGGGAGCTGTTTTTT.

This clonotype was observed at least ten times. This chain links TRBV9 with TRBJ2-4, with TRBD2 matching over 10 bases. V shed 4 bases and J 7 bases; nucleotides not matched to a gene: 5. The CDR3 is 14 residues long. CDR1 is SGDLS and CDR2 is YYNGEE in the germline V gene. CDR3: CASSTKLAGNIQYF. The DNA of the CDR3 is TGTGCCAGCAGCACCAAACTAGCGGGGAACATTCAGTACTTC.

J is TRBJ2-2 and V is TRBV12-3 or TRBV12-4; unclear D gene. V lost 5 bases, J lost 8 bases, and 12 bases lay in between. The CDR3 runs to 13 residues. The DNA for the CDR3 is TGTGCCAGCAGTCCCGCCTCGAAGGGGGAGCTGTTTTTT. Its protein product is CASSPASKGELFF.

This rearrangement joins TRBV2 to TRBJ2-3; TRBD2 agrees at 14 bases. From germline, CDR1 is SNHLY and CDR2 FYNNEI. CDR3 length equals 17 residues. With V trimmed by 3 bases and J by 6 bases, 8 bases remained unmatched. The CDR3 sequence: CASSERTSGRRGDTQYF. In nucleotides, the CDR3 is TGTGCCAGCAGTGAGAGGACTAGCGGGAGGCGGGGGGATACGCAGTATTTT.

In its sample, this clonotype was seen many times. This chain joins TRBV28 and TRBJ1-2, with D uncertain. This CDR3 comprises 15 residues. Trimming removed 5 bases at V and 3 bases at J, with 16 bases between. Germline-derived CDR1 and CDR2 are MDHEN and SYDVKM. The CDR3 region is CASSRDGITDYGYTF. For the CDR3, the DNA is TGTGCCAGCAGTCGTGATGGGATTACGGACTATGGCTACACCTTC.

This clonotype has a count of ten or more. This chain connects TRBV10-3 to TRBJ2-1; no definite D call. In germline, CDR1 is ENHRY, CDR2 SYGVKD. This CDR3 spans 13 amino acids. Trimming left V 10 bases short and J 7 bases short, with 17 bases between. The CDR3 sequence is CATKNLKENEQFF. In DNA form, the CDR3 reads TGTGCCACAAAAAACCTGAAAGAAAATGAGCAGTTCTTC.

The chain uses TRBV2 and TRBJ2-3; D is possibly TRBD2 (5 bases). CDR3 length equals 16 residues. In germline, CDR1 is SNHLY, CDR2 FYNNEI. With 6 bases removed from V and 6 bases from J, the gap between germline ends came to 22 bases. The CDR3 DNA reads as TGTGCCAGCAGCTACCCTTGGAGGCTCAAAGGGGATACGCAGTATTTT. Protein: CASSYPWRLKGDTQYF.

This clonotype was seen repeatedly, ten times or more. The genes are TRBV20-1 and TRBJ2-5; 13 bases align to TRBD2. The CDR3 totals 15 residues. Looked up from germline, CDR1 is DFQATT and CDR2 is SNEGSKA (reference sequence). V shed 5 bases, J shed 5 bases, and the junction held 8 bases outside the gene matches. The CDR3 protein is CSAPGTSGIRETQYF. The DNA of the CDR3 is TGCAGTGCTCCCGGGACTAGCGGGATTAGGGAGACCCAGTACTTC.

The rearrangement joins TRBV4-2 to TRBJ2-2; 10 bases are shared with TRBD2. From germline, CDR1 is LGHNA and CDR2 YNFKEQ. The CDR3 contains 17 residues. V was pared by 0 bases and J by 5 bases, with 6 bases of the junction left unmatched. The CDR3 is CASSQDLAGDGTGELFF. The CDR3, as DNA: TGTGCCAGCAGCCAAGATCTAGCGGGAGATGGGACCGGGGAGCTGTTTTTT.

This clonotype was detected many times. J is TRBJ2-5 and V is TRBV18, with TRBD1 as a possible D gene (5 bases). Trimming left V 1 base short and J 2 bases short, with 8 bases between. The CDR3 has 14 amino acids. The germline V gene encodes CDR1 KGHSH and CDR2 LQKENI. The CDR3 DNA reads as TGTGCCAGCTCACCACGACCAGGGCAAGAGACCCAGTACTTC. Its translation: CASSPRPGQETQYF.

In its sample, this clonotype was seen many times. The chain links TRBV28 to TRBJ1-2; D remains unclear. Per germline, CDR1 MDHEN and CDR2 SYDVKM. Trimming removed 2 bases at V and 8 bases at J, with 18 bases between. The CDR3 spans 15 residues. The chain's CDR3 is CASSLDGRGALGYTF. The CDR3 nucleotides are TGTGCCAGCAGTTTAGACGGGCGCGGAGCATTAGGCTACACCTTC.

The table lists this clonotype with many counts. This chain links TRBV7-8 with TRBJ2-7; 8 nucleotides line up with TRBD2. The CDR3 spans 15 residues. The V and J ends lost 1 base and 4 bases, in that order; junction bases with no gene match: 6. The V gene's germline CDR1 is SGHVS and CDR2 FQNEAQ. The CDR3 coding sequence is TGTGCCAGCAGCTTAGAGGTTAGCGGGATTTACGAGCAGTACTTC. The encoded protein is CASSLEVSGIYEQYF.

As regards this clonotype: A far larger clone is just one base off, so this is likely a read error. The chain carries TRBV6-1 and TRBJ2-2, with a possible D match to TRBD2 (6 bases). The ends were cut back, 10 bases at V and 1 base at J, with 13 bases in the middle. CDR3 length: 14 residues. The germline V gene encodes CDR1 MNHNS and CDR2 SASEGT. CDR3 sequence (DNA): TGTGCCATCGGGGCTAGCGAGAACACCGGGGAGCTGTTTTTT. It is translated as CAIGASENTGELFF.

This clonotype was found many times. J is TRBJ2-7 and V is TRBV11-2; 8 nucleotides match TRBD1. After removal of 5 bases from V and 6 bases from J, the junction contained 12 bases not matched to a gene. This CDR3 is 15 amino acids long. CDR1 SGHAT and CDR2 FQNNGV come from the germline V gene. CDR3 sequence (DNA): TGTGCCAGCAGCCTACCCCCCCGGGACAGGTTCGAGCAGTACTTC. Its protein is CASSLPPRDRFEQYF.